The rows below give T cell receptor beta chains drawn from one sample of a study of T cell responses to AZD1222 COVID-19 vaccine. The data were produced by immunoSEQ multiplex PCR, yet TCRdb's version contains in-frame clones alone and is incomplete. The sample yields roughly 200,000 clones, around 92% seen once. Source: peripheral blood, taken on day 0 of AZD1222 vaccination. All receptors derive from an adult in good health. Each CDR3 is given without its conserved first and last residue. A D gene is named only where the DNA matches it firmly.

CDR3aa: ASTSGWEQY
v_gene: TRBV6-5
j_gene: TRBJ2-7
d_gene: -
len: 9

CDR3aa: ASRLHPGPREKETH
v_gene: TRBV27
j_gene: TRBJ1-2
d_gene: -
len: 14

CDR3aa: ASSLGTSEAF
v_gene: TRBV5-4
j_gene: TRBJ1-1
d_gene: -
len: 10

CDR3aa: ASSDPALVVGTGSFSGNTIY
v_gene: TRBV7-8
j_gene: TRBJ1-3
d_gene: TRBD1
len: 20

CDR3aa: SARDSYGYT
v_gene: TRBV20-1
j_gene: TRBJ1-2
d_gene: -
len: 9

CDR3aa: ASSRGGANYEQY
v_gene: TRBV3-1/TRBV3-2
j_gene: TRBJ2-7
d_gene: -
len: 12

CDR3aa: ASSHEVGNTEAF
v_gene: TRBV18
j_gene: TRBJ1-1
d_gene: -
len: 12

CDR3aa: ASGLLHQGKGKLF
v_gene: TRBV12-5
j_gene: TRBJ1-4
d_gene: -
len: 13

CDR3aa: ASSPGMDTEAF
v_gene: TRBV18
j_gene: TRBJ1-1
d_gene: -
len: 11

CDR3aa: ASSQERRETQY
v_gene: TRBV4-2
j_gene: TRBJ2-5
d_gene: -
len: 11

CDR3aa: ASSPPAGGDTQY
v_gene: TRBV18
j_gene: TRBJ2-3
d_gene: TRBD2
len: 12

CDR3aa: ASKQAGYNEQF
v_gene: TRBV11-2
j_gene: TRBJ2-1
d_gene: -
len: 11

CDR3aa: ASSLRYSMNTEAF
v_gene: TRBV7-2
j_gene: TRBJ1-1
d_gene: -
len: 13

CDR3aa: ASSSGTGVSSPLH
v_gene: TRBV19
j_gene: TRBJ1-6
d_gene: TRBD1
len: 13

CDR3aa: ASGGDRATSPLH
v_gene: TRBV7-9
j_gene: TRBJ1-6
d_gene: TRBD1
len: 12

CDR3aa: ASSFQGLSYEQY
v_gene: TRBV7-2
j_gene: TRBJ2-7
d_gene: -
len: 12

CDR3aa: ASSPGQPMNTEAF
v_gene: TRBV5-4
j_gene: TRBJ1-1
d_gene: TRBD1
len: 13

CDR3aa: ASSPQGYYNEQF
v_gene: TRBV3-1/TRBV3-2
j_gene: TRBJ2-1
d_gene: -
len: 12

CDR3aa: ASSGDRGGNQPQH
v_gene: TRBV27
j_gene: TRBJ1-5
d_gene: TRBD1
len: 13

CDR3aa: ASAGGKSSGNTIY
v_gene: TRBV6-6
j_gene: TRBJ1-3
d_gene: -
len: 13

CDR3aa: ATTPPGRGGAVTDTQY
v_gene: TRBV7-2
j_gene: TRBJ2-3
d_gene: TRBD2
len: 16

CDR3aa: ASSLTTGAYNEQF
v_gene: TRBV2
j_gene: TRBJ2-1
d_gene: -
len: 13

CDR3aa: ASSDNGYGYT
v_gene: TRBV28
j_gene: TRBJ1-2
d_gene: -
len: 10

CDR3aa: AISAGQGGNEQF
v_gene: TRBV10-3
j_gene: TRBJ2-1
d_gene: TRBD1
len: 12

CDR3aa: ASSEVDRANQPQH
v_gene: TRBV2
j_gene: TRBJ1-5
d_gene: TRBD1
len: 13

CDR3aa: ASSLYLNSYNEQF
v_gene: TRBV7-3
j_gene: TRBJ2-1
d_gene: -
len: 13

CDR3aa: AARRGDRGDTEAF
v_gene: TRBV10-3
j_gene: TRBJ1-1
d_gene: TRBD1
len: 13

CDR3aa: ASSQAGGQWDYGYT
v_gene: TRBV3-1/TRBV3-2
j_gene: TRBJ1-2
d_gene: TRBD1
len: 14

CDR3aa: ASRPTDNPGDEQF
v_gene: TRBV2
j_gene: TRBJ2-1
d_gene: -
len: 13

CDR3aa: ASSLGQAEEF
v_gene: TRBV3-1/TRBV3-2
j_gene: TRBJ2-1
d_gene: TRBD1
len: 10

CDR3aa: ASSLTAGGGYEQY
v_gene: TRBV28
j_gene: TRBJ2-7
d_gene: -
len: 13

CDR3aa: ASSLGGGPLDTQY
v_gene: TRBV11-2
j_gene: TRBJ2-3
d_gene: TRBD2
len: 13

CDR3aa: ASSQEGMNRAEAF
v_gene: TRBV4-2
j_gene: TRBJ1-1
d_gene: -
len: 13

CDR3aa: ASSPRVNEKLF
v_gene: TRBV14
j_gene: TRBJ1-4
d_gene: -
len: 11

CDR3aa: ASSPRQGWRTEAF
v_gene: TRBV7-6
j_gene: TRBJ1-1
d_gene: TRBD1
len: 13